A selection of T cell receptor beta chains follows, all from one sample in a study of blood T cell repertoires in COVID-19. Profiled with immunoSEQ multiplex PCR; TCRdb holds only in-frame clones, not every one. Altogether roughly 310,000 clones are present, about nine tenths being singletons, with the ten largest covering under 3.5%. The sample taken for sequencing was peripheral blood. The origin of the receptors is a woman in her 30s with COVID-19, enrolled during active disease. Both conserved end residues are part of each CDR3. D genes are given only for firm matches. Expanded clones get a size class; other rows say once, few or many, or leave the size out.

CDR3: CASSLVAQQGAGYTF
DNA: TGTGCCAGCAGCTTAGTCGCTCAACAGGGAGCTGGCTACACCTTC
size: -
J: TRBJ1-2
D: -
V: TRBV7-2

CDR3: CASSAGTSGYEQYF
DNA: TGCGCCAGCAGCGCAGGGACTAGCGGCTACGAGCAGTACTTC
size: -
J: TRBJ2-7
D: TRBD2
V: TRBV5-1

CDR3: CSASSDNTEAFF
DNA: TGCAGTGCTAGTTCAGATAACACTGAAGCTTTCTTT
size: -
J: TRBJ1-1
D: -
V: TRBV20-1

CDR3: CASSLGRGRVGYTF
DNA: TGTGCCAGCAGCTTAGGTAGGGGGAGGGTTGGCTACACCTTC
size: -
J: TRBJ1-2
D: -
V: TRBV13

CDR3: CASSFATSGGSYEQYF
DNA: TGTGCCAGCAGCTTCGCGACTAGCGGGGGTTCCTACGAGCAGTACTTC
size: -
J: TRBJ2-7
D: TRBD2
V: TRBV7-2

CDR3: CASSPDFGNTIYF
DNA: TGTGCCAGCAGCCCCGACTTCGGAAACACCATATATTTT
size: -
J: TRBJ1-3
D: -
V: TRBV11-2

CDR3: CASSLNDRVGEQFF
DNA: TGCGCCAGCAGCCTGAACGACAGGGTGGGTGAGCAGTTCTTC
size: -
J: TRBJ2-1
D: TRBD1
V: TRBV5-1

CDR3: CSAILAGGSYEQYF
DNA: TGCAGCGCCATTCTAGCGGGAGGATCGTACGAGCAGTACTTC
size: -
J: TRBJ2-7
D: TRBD2
V: TRBV29-1

CDR3: CASSQEGGQGVGLDTIYF
DNA: TGTGCCAGCAGCCAAGAAGGAGGACAGGGGGTTGGTTTGGACACCATATATTTT
size: -
J: TRBJ1-3
D: TRBD1
V: TRBV14

CDR3: CASSLRLRDREHGYTF
DNA: TGTGCCAGCAGCTTACGGTTGAGAGACAGGGAGCACGGCTACACCTTC
size: -
J: TRBJ1-2
D: TRBD1
V: TRBV7-8

CDR3: CASSFGTGYNSPLHF
DNA: TGTGCCAGCAGCTTCGGGACAGGGTACAATTCACCCCTCCACTTT
size: -
J: TRBJ1-6
D: TRBD1
V: TRBV13

CDR3: CASSETSGGLDEQFF
DNA: TGTGCCAGCAGTGAGACCAGCGGGGGCTTAGATGAGCAGTTCTTC
size: once
J: TRBJ2-1
D: TRBD2
V: TRBV2

CDR3: CALAGLAGALTDTQYF
DNA: TGTGCCTTAGCCGGACTAGCGGGAGCCTTGACAGATACGCAGTATTTT
size: -
J: TRBJ2-3
D: TRBD2
V: TRBV30

CDR3: CASGTGNSPLHF
DNA: TGTGCCAGTGGAACAGGGAATTCACCCCTCCACTTT
size: -
J: TRBJ1-6
D: -
V: TRBV19

CDR3: CASTTTRDSYYGYTF
DNA: TGTGCCAGCACAACTACCCGGGACAGTTACTATGGCTACACCTTC
size: -
J: TRBJ1-2
D: TRBD1
V: TRBV27

CDR3: CASSPRTGWTEAFF
DNA: TGTGCCAGCAGCCCACGGACAGGTTGGACTGAAGCTTTCTTT
size: -
J: TRBJ1-1
D: TRBD1
V: TRBV7-9

CDR3: CSVDEEGNEQFF
DNA: TGCAGCGTGGATGAGGAGGGAAATGAGCAGTTCTTC
size: -
J: TRBJ2-1
D: -
V: TRBV29-1

CDR3: CASRPGLGGYEQYF
DNA: TGCGCCAGCAGACCGGGACTAGGGGGTTACGAGCAGTACTTC
size: -
J: TRBJ2-7
D: TRBD2
V: TRBV5-1

CDR3: CASSLGMRPQTEQYF
DNA: TGTGCCAGCAGCTTGGGTATGCGCCCACAGACCGAGCAGTACTTC
size: -
J: TRBJ2-7
D: -
V: TRBV5-6

CDR3: CASSWTGREKLFF
DNA: TGTGCCAGCAGTTGGACAGGGCGTGAAAAACTGTTTTTT
size: -
J: TRBJ1-4
D: TRBD1
V: TRBV6-5

CDR3: CASSPQFADNDEKLFF
DNA: TGTGCCAGCAGCCCCCAGTTTGCGGATAATGATGAAAAACTGTTTTTT
size: once
J: TRBJ1-4
D: -
V: TRBV3-1/TRBV3-2

CDR3: CSVRGVGSTDTQYF
DNA: TGCAGCGTTCGGGGAGTTGGGAGCACAGATACGCAGTATTTT
size: once
J: TRBJ2-3
D: -
V: TRBV29-1

CDR3: CASSGGTGYGYTF
DNA: TGCGCCAGCAGTGGCGGGACAGGCTATGGCTACACCTTC
size: -
J: TRBJ1-2
D: TRBD1
V: TRBV10-2

CDR3: CASSFTGGQNTGELFF
DNA: TGCGCCAGCAGCTTTACGGGAGGACAGAACACCGGGGAGCTGTTTTTT
size: -
J: TRBJ2-2
D: TRBD2
V: TRBV5-1

CDR3: CASSQGVIEFGELFF
DNA: TGTGCCAGCAGCCAAGGAGTCATTGAGTTCGGGGAGCTGTTTTTT
size: -
J: TRBJ2-2
D: -
V: TRBV7-9

CDR3: CASNKPGQGSLEQYF
DNA: TGTGCCAGCAATAAACCGGGACAGGGATCCTTGGAGCAGTACTTC
size: once
J: TRBJ2-7
D: TRBD1
V: TRBV28

CDR3: CASSMGGSNYNEQFF
DNA: TGTGCCAGTAGTATGGGCGGGAGTAACTACAATGAGCAGTTCTTC
size: -
J: TRBJ2-1
D: TRBD2
V: TRBV19

CDR3: CASSFLGGGYEQYF
DNA: TGTGCCAGCAGTTTTTTAGGGGGCGGCTACGAGCAGTACTTC
size: -
J: TRBJ2-7
D: TRBD1
V: TRBV27

CDR3: CASSLEAGGTPEAFF
DNA: TGCGCCAGCAGCTTGGAAGCAGGAGGTACCCCTGAAGCTTTCTTT
size: -
J: TRBJ1-1
D: -
V: TRBV5-1

CDR3: CASRTQGSNQPQHF
DNA: TGTGCCAGCAGAACTCAGGGTAGCAATCAGCCCCAGCATTTT
size: -
J: TRBJ1-5
D: -
V: TRBV27

CDR3: CASSLGRGMVTEAFF
DNA: TGTGCCAGCAGCTTAGGCAGGGGGATGGTCACTGAAGCTTTCTTT
size: -
J: TRBJ1-1
D: TRBD1
V: TRBV7-3

CDR3: CASSITGNRDEKLFF
DNA: TGTGCCAGCAGCATAACAGGGAACAGGGATGAAAAACTGTTTTTT
size: -
J: TRBJ1-4
D: -
V: TRBV7-6

CDR3: CASSPLAGVYNEQFF
DNA: TGTGCCAGCAGTCCACTAGCGGGAGTTTACAATGAGCAGTTCTTC
size: -
J: TRBJ2-1
D: TRBD2
V: TRBV7-2

CDR3: CASSFLDTQYF
DNA: TGTGCCAGCAGCTTCTTGGATACGCAGTATTTT
size: once
J: TRBJ2-3
D: -
V: TRBV5-4

CDR3: CASSRRDRAKRSGNTIYF
DNA: TGTGCCAGCAGCCGCCGAGACAGGGCGAAACGCTCTGGAAACACCATATATTTT
size: -
J: TRBJ1-3
D: TRBD1
V: TRBV7-9

CDR3: CASSTDRGENTIYF
DNA: TGCGCCAGCAGTACGGACAGGGGAGAAAACACCATATATTTT
size: -
J: TRBJ1-3
D: TRBD1
V: TRBV5-1

CDR3: CASSDGTAYNEQFF
DNA: TGTGCCAGCAGTGATGGGACAGCCTACAATGAGCAGTTCTTC
size: -
J: TRBJ2-1
D: TRBD1
V: TRBV6-1

CDR3: CASTPPHGIYEQYF
DNA: TGTGCCAGCACCCCCCCCCACGGGATCTACGAGCAGTACTTC
size: -
J: TRBJ2-7
D: -
V: TRBV28

CDR3: CASSPADRAIEAFF
DNA: TGTGCCAGCTCACCCGCGGACAGGGCGATTGAAGCTTTCTTT
size: -
J: TRBJ1-1
D: TRBD1
V: TRBV18

CDR3: CASSLGGTRAKEQFF
DNA: TGTGCCAGCAGCTTAGGAGGTACTCGCGCGAAGGAGCAGTTCTTC
size: -
J: TRBJ2-1
D: -
V: TRBV7-9

CDR3: CASSAGTLLNSPLHF
DNA: TGTGCCAGCAGTGCTGGGACATTGCTTAATTCACCCCTCCACTTT
size: once
J: TRBJ1-6
D: -
V: TRBV28

CDR3: CASSRGLSYEQYF
DNA: TGCGCCAGCAGCCGAGGGCTTTCCTACGAGCAGTACTTC
size: -
J: TRBJ2-7
D: -
V: TRBV4-1

CDR3: CAISARTGGNYGYTF
DNA: TGTGCCATCAGCGCCCGCACAGGGGGCAACTATGGCTACACCTTC
size: few
J: TRBJ1-2
D: TRBD1
V: TRBV10-3

CDR3: CASSSGNYGYTF
DNA: TGTGCCAGCAGTTCGGGGAACTATGGCTACACCTTC
size: once
J: TRBJ1-2
D: -
V: TRBV12-3/TRBV12-4

CDR3: CASSFDRAPSYEQYF
DNA: TGTGCCAGTAGCTTCGACAGGGCCCCCAGCTACGAGCAGTACTTC
size: -
J: TRBJ2-7
D: TRBD1
V: TRBV19